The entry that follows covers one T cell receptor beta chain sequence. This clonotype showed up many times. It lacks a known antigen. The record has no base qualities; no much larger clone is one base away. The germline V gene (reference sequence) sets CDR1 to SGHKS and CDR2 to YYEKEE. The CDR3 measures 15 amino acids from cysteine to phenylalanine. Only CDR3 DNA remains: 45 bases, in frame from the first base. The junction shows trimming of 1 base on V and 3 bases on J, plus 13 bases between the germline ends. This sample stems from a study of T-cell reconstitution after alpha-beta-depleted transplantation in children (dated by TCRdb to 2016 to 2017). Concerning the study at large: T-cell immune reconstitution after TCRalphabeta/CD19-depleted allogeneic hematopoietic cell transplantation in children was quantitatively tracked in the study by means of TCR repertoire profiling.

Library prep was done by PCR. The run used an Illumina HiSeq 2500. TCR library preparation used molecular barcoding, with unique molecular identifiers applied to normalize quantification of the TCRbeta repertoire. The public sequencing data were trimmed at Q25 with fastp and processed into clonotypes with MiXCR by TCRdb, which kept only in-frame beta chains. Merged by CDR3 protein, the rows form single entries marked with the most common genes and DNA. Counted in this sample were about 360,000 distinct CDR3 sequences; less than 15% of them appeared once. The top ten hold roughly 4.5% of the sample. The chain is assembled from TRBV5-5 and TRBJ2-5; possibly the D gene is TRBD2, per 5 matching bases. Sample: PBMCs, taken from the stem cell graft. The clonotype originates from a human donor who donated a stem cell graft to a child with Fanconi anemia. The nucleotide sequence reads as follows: TGTGCCAGCAGCTTGACGTCCTTGAGGGAAGAGACCCAGTACTTC. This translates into CASSLTSLREETQYF.